These 16 T cell receptor beta chains were sequenced from one sample in a study of identical twins. TCRdb redid the calling of the 5' RACE reads with MiXCR, one entry per CDR3 protein. The data hold about 690,000 distinct CDR3 sequences, with 21% observed a single time. These data also formed part of another study, on T cells expressing NK-cell markers.

The sample taken for sequencing was PBMCs. These receptors were taken from a woman between 18 and 30 years old in good health.

The chain links TRBV4-3 to TRBJ2-2; perhaps TRBD2 as D (5 bases). Per germline, CDR1 LGHNA and CDR2 YSLEER. This CDR3 is built from 15 residues. Trimming removed 4 bases from V and 5 bases from J, with 14 bases in between. CDR3 nucleotides: TGCGCCAGCAGCCTACTGGGAGTCGGGACCGGGGAGCTGTTTTTT. Protein: CASSLLGVGTGELFF.

This clonotype was seen only a few times. The CDR3 nucleotides read TGCAGTGCTAGAGCGGGGGGACCTTACAATGAGCAGTTCTTC. This gives the protein CSARAGGPYNEQFF. V usage is TRBV20-1 and J usage is TRBJ2-1; 7 bases agree with TRBD2. V shed 1 base and J 4 bases; nucleotides not matched to a gene: 4. CDR1 is DFQATT and CDR2 is SNEGSKA in the germline V gene (reference sequence). The CDR3 loop spans 14 amino acids.

This clonotype turned up a few times. The chain employs TRBV9 and TRBJ2-2; 7 nucleotides match TRBD2. The CDR3 runs 16 residues. Germline assignment: CDR1 SGDLS and CDR2 YYNGEE. Unmatched junction bases numbered 6, after V lost 4 bases and J lost 0 bases. In nucleotides, the CDR3 is TGTGCCAGCAGCCCGAGACTAGCTTCGAACACCGGGGAGCTGTTTTTT. This codes for CASSPRLASNTGELFF.

V is TRBV10-3 and J is TRBJ2-1; possible D gene TRBD2, 6 bases. The V gene lost 2 bases and the J gene lost 6 bases, with 11 bases spanning the gap. CDR3 size: 14 residues. Germline CDR1 ENHRY, CDR2 SYGVKD. CDR3 region: CAISERDGGNEQFF. As DNA, the CDR3 is TGTGCCATCAGTGAGCGGGACGGGGGCAATGAGCAGTTCTTC.

The chain uses TRBV7-9 and TRBJ2-4; D is undetermined. The CDR3 extends over 15 amino acids. V dropped 5 bases and J dropped 0 bases, with 11 bases sitting between them. From germline, CDR1 is SEHNR and CDR2 FQNEAQ (reference sequence). This chain's CDR3 is CASSHSSLAKNIQYF. CDR3 in DNA: TGTGCCAGCAGCCACAGTTCCCTAGCCAAAAACATTCAGTACTTC.

This clonotype showed up just a few times. This rearrangement joins TRBV7-2 to TRBJ2-1; 10 bases map to TRBD2. The germline V gene has CDR1 SGHTA and CDR2 FQGNSA. CDR3 length: 15 amino acids. J gave up 6 bases and V 5 bases, and 7 bases lay outside the gene matches. The CDR3 nucleotides are TGTGCCAGCAGCATTACTAGCGGGGACTTCAATGAGCAGTTCTTC. Translation: CASSITSGDFNEQFF.

This clonotype has only a few counts. As DNA, the CDR3 is TGTGCCACCAGTAGCGGGAGCACAGATACGCAGTATTTT. Amino acids: CATSSGSTDTQYF. The chain recombines TRBV24-1 with TRBJ2-3, with D possibly being TRBD2 (6 bases). The CDR3 is 13 residues long. Germline V CDR1 and CDR2: KGHDR, SFDVKD. Trimming left V 6 bases short and J 0 bases short, with 6 bases between.

The rearrangement joins TRBV7-9 to TRBJ2-5; no firm D call. Germline loops: CDR1 SEHNR, CDR2 FQNEAQ (reference sequence). The CDR3 runs 16 residues. Trimming took off 1 base at V and 2 bases at J, with 14 bases between the two ends. This CDR3 is CASSLDVQGLQETQYF. The CDR3 DNA reads as TGTGCCAGCAGCTTAGACGTTCAAGGATTGCAAGAGACCCAGTACTTC.

This clonotype has just a few counts. The J gene is TRBJ2-1, the V gene TRBV30; D remains unclear. CDR1 and CDR2 from the germline V gene are GTSNPN and SVGIG (reference sequence). The CDR3 spans 12 residues. Trimming took 3 bases from V and 6 from J, leaving 9 bases between them. CDR3 sequence: CAWRVVGNEQFF. In DNA form, the CDR3 reads TGTGCCTGGAGGGTAGTGGGCAATGAGCAGTTCTTC. The full variable domain, in which reference TRBV30 and TRBJ2-1 provide the parts outside the CDR3, is SQTIHQWPATLVQPVGSPLSLECTVEGTSNPNLYWYRQAAGRGLQLLFYSVGIGQISSEVPQNLSASRPQDRQFILSSKKLLLSDSGFYLCAWRVVGNEQFFGPGTRLTVL.

The chain carries TRBV5-1 and TRBJ1-1; no clear D. V lost 7 bases, J lost 0 bases, and 13 bases lay in between. The germline CDR1 and CDR2 sequences are SGHRS and YFSETQ. This CDR3 has 14 amino acids. The CDR3 protein is CASGYSTMNTEAFF. The CDR3 bases are TGCGCCAGCGGGTACAGTACGATGAACACTGAAGCTTTCTTT.

This clonotype was seen ten or more times. This rearrangement joins TRBV12-3 or TRBV12-4 to TRBJ2-5; D uncertain. V was clipped by 7 bases and J by 0 bases, with 18 bases between them. The CDR3 spans 16 residues. Here the CDR3 DNA reads TGTGCCAGCACCCACTCCGTATGGAGCGACCAAGAGACCCAGTACTTC. Protein: CASTHSVWSDQETQYF.

The J gene is TRBJ2-4, the V gene TRBV12-3 or TRBV12-4; no clear D. Trimming pared 3 bases from V and 0 bases from J, leaving 6 bases between. The CDR3 consists of 14 residues. Here the CDR3 reads CASSFGVAKNIQYF. CDR3 nucleotides: TGTGCCAGCAGTTTCGGAGTAGCCAAAAACATTCAGTACTTC.

The rearrangement links TRBV29-1 to TRBJ2-1, with 9 bases fitting TRBD2. CDR1 is SQVTM, CDR2 ANQGSEA, per germline. The CDR3 extends over 16 amino acids. V lost 6 bases to trimming and J lost 4 bases; unmatched junction nucleotides: 13. The CDR3 bases are TGCAGCGTCCGCAGGGTAGCGGGAGAGTCATACAATGAGCAGTTCTTC. Translation: CSVRRVAGESYNEQFF.

Only a few counts were recorded for this clonotype. The chain combines TRBV6-5 with TRBJ2-1, with D maybe TRBD2 (7 bases). The V and J ends lost 1 base and 6 bases respectively, with 16 bases between them. CDR1 is MNHEY, CDR2 SVGAGI, per germline. There are 16 residues in the CDR3. The CDR3 nucleotides are TGTGCCAGCAGTTACTGGGGGGGGCCATCAAGCAATGAGCAGTTCTTC. Its protein is CASSYWGGPSSNEQFF.

In its sample, this clonotype was seen a few times. The J gene is TRBJ1-5, the V gene TRBV7-2; no definite D call. Between the trimmed V and J ends, which lost 6 bases and 6 bases, there was a span of 12 bases. The CDR3 contains 13 residues. Germline V gene data show CDR1 as SGHTA and CDR2 as FQGNSA. CDR3 DNA sequence: TGTGCCAGCAGGCTTTACTGGGGTCAGCCCCAGCATTTT. Its protein is CASRLYWGQPQHF.

The rearrangement uses TRBV5-1 and TRBJ1-1, with a possible D match to TRBD1 (6 bases). Trimming took 4 bases from V and 11 from J, leaving 21 bases between them. The germline gives CDR1 SGHRS, CDR2 YFSETQ. The CDR3 sequence is 14 residues long. CDR3: CASSHNTGTIGAFF. Written as DNA, the CDR3 is TGCGCCAGCAGCCACAATACCGGGACAATTGGCGCTTTCTTT.